Below, 27 T cell receptor beta chains from the same sample are listed, as sequenced in a study of shared clonotypes between healthy human individuals. Assay: immunoSEQ multiplex PCR; the TCRdb copy retains only in-frame clones and omits some. The sample yields about 510,000 clones, roughly 95% seen once. Sequenced input: naive CD4+ T cells sorted from blood. Indicated subset: CD45RA+ positively selected. These receptors came from a woman aged 25 to 39 in good health.

This chain uses TRBV28 with TRBJ2-1; weak D call: TRBD1 (6 bases). Between the trimmed V and J ends, which lost 3 bases and 4 bases, there was a span of 7 bases. The CDR3 consists of 13 residues. Germline CDR1 and CDR2: MDHEN and SYDVKM. The CDR3 coding sequence is TGTGCCAGCAGTTTGGACAGTTACAATGAGCAGTTCTTC. Residues: CASSLDSYNEQFF.

The gene calls are TRBV21-1 and TRBJ2-7; TRBD2 is taken as the D call from the table, unchecked against the DNA. TRBV21-1 represents a pseudogene. There are 14 residues in the CDR3. This CDR3 reads CASSLAGLSYEQYF. The DNA for the CDR3 is TGTGCCAGCAGCCTAGCGGGGCTCTCCTACGAGCAGTACTTC.

J is TRBJ2-7 and V is TRBV5-5; possible D gene TRBD2, 5 bases. The CDR3 has 15 residues. Germline assignment: CDR1 SGHKS and CDR2 YYEKEE (reference sequence). Trimming removed 1 base from V and 0 bases from J, with 11 bases in between. The CDR3 DNA sequence: TGTGCCAGCAGCTTGAATAGCGCTAGCTCCTACGAGCAGTACTTC. Its translation is CASSLNSASSYEQYF. Full variable domain (rest looked up from reference TRBV5-5 and TRBJ2-7): DAGVTQSPTHLIKTRGQQVTLRCSPISGHKSVSWYQQVLGQGPQFIFQYYEKEERGRGNFPDRFSARQFPNYSSELNVNALLLGDSALYLCASSLNSASSYEQYFGPGTRLTVT.

This CDR3 reads CASSRETSGSLGTDTQYF. The CDR3 coding sequence is TGTGCCAGCTCACGAGAGACTAGCGGGAGCTTAGGCACAGATACGCAGTATTTT. J is TRBJ2-3 and V is TRBV18; the match to TRBD2 covers 12 bases. Germline values: CDR1 KGHSH, CDR2 LQKENI. V was clipped by 4 bases and J by 1 base; unmatched bases: 9. The CDR3 has 18 amino acids.

This chain uses TRBV20-1 with TRBJ2-7, with no clear D. The CDR3 loop spans 10 amino acids. Trimming took 2 bases from V and 5 from J, leaving 4 bases between them. The germline V gene encodes CDR1 DFQATT and CDR2 SNEGSKA (reference sequence). CDR3 region: CSARRHEQYF. The CDR3 region has the DNA TGCAGTGCTAGAAGGCACGAGCAGTACTTC.

The V and J genes are TRBV19 and TRBJ2-3; the match to TRBD2 covers 10 bases. The germline V gene has CDR1 LNHDA and CDR2 SQIVND (reference sequence). The CDR3 covers 16 residues. The trim removed 5 bases at V and 4 bases at J, leaving 9 bases unmatched. In nucleotides, the CDR3 is TGTGCCAGTAGTCCCCGAACTAGCGGGAACGCAGATACGCAGTATTTT. Translated, it gives CASSPRTSGNADTQYF.

The J gene is TRBJ1-4, the V gene TRBV19; no clear D. CDR3 length: 15 residues. CDR1 is LNHDA, CDR2 SQIVND, per germline (reference sequence). The ends were cut back, 3 bases at V and 5 bases at J, with 13 bases in the middle. CDR3 nucleotides: TGTGCCAGTAGTATCTTTCCAGGCTTAAATGAAAAACTGTTTTTT. Translation gives CASSIFPGLNEKLFF.

The chain employs TRBV5-1 and TRBJ2-6, with 11 positions matching TRBD1. Germline CDR1 and CDR2: SGHRS and YFSETQ. V gave up 2 bases and J gave up 0 bases; unmatched junction bases: 10. This CDR3 comprises 20 residues. The CDR3 DNA follows: TGCGCCAGCAGCTTATACTCCTCCGGGACAGGGGGCTCTGGGGCCAACGTCCTGACTTTC. Translated, it gives CASSLYSSGTGGSGANVLTF. The whole variable domain, remainder taken from reference TRBV5-1 and TRBJ2-6, is KAGVTQTPRYLIKTRGQQVTLSCSPISGHRSVSWYQQTPGQGLQFLFEYFSETQRNKGNFPGRFSGRQFSNSRSEMNVSTLELGDSALYLCASSLYSSGTGGSGANVLTFGAGSRLTVL.

This chain uses TRBV23-1 with TRBJ2-7; 8 positions match TRBD1. TRBV23-1 qualifies as an ORF whose function is uncertain. CDR3 length: 14 residues. Trimming removed 2 bases from V and 7 bases from J; junction bases left unmatched: 7. CDR3 protein: CASSQGQGADEQYF. The CDR3 DNA reads as TGCGCCAGCAGTCAAGGCCAGGGGGCGGATGAGCAGTACTTC.

DNA for the CDR3: TGTGCCAGCAGCCCCTGGACTAGCACAGATACGCAGTATTTT. Translating gives CASSPWTSTDTQYF. The rearrangement links TRBV7-8 to TRBJ2-3, with D possibly matching TRBD2 (5 bases). The germline gives CDR1 SGHVS, CDR2 FQNEAQ. This CDR3 is 14 amino acids long. Deletions cut 5 bases from V and 0 bases from J, with 9 bases between.

The J gene is TRBJ2-7, the V gene TRBV4-1; D gene ambiguous. The CDR3 length is 13 residues. CDR1 is MGHRA and CDR2 is YSYEKL in the germline V gene. V was cut by 3 bases and J by 6 bases, with 12 bases left in between. CDR3 in amino acids: CASSQDHLTEQYF. In DNA, the CDR3 is TGCGCCAGCAGCCAGGACCATTTGACCGAGCAGTACTTC.

The chain links TRBV4-1 to TRBJ2-1, with D unresolved. The CDR3 runs 14 residues. V shed 0 bases and J shed 2 bases, with 5 bases lying between them. Looked up from germline, CDR1 is MGHRA and CDR2 is YSYEKL. CDR3 nucleotides: TGCGCCAGCAGCCAAGATCGGGCCTACAATGAGCAGTTCTTC. It yields the protein CASSQDRAYNEQFF.

The genes are TRBV11-2 and TRBJ2-1, with D unresolved. V lost 3 bases, J lost 0 bases, and 12 bases lay in between. Germline V lookup: CDR1 SGHAT, CDR2 FQNNGV. This CDR3 region has 16 residues. CDR3 protein: CASSLLGRSSYNEQFF. The CDR3 bases are TGTGCCAGCAGCTTGTTAGGCAGGAGCTCCTACAATGAGCAGTTCTTC. The entire variable domain, with the rest obtained from reference TRBV11-2 and TRBJ2-1, is as follows: EAGVAQSPRYKIIEKRQSVAFWCNPISGHATLYWYQQILGQGPKLLIQFQNNGVVDDSQLPKDRFSAERLKGVDSTLKIQPAKLEDSAVYLCASSLLGRSSYNEQFFGPGTRLTVL.

The chain links TRBV4-2 to TRBJ1-5; D possibly corresponds to TRBD1 (5 bases). Germline CDR1 reads LGHNA; CDR2 reads YNFKEQ. CDR3 length equals 13 residues. Trimming took 1 base from V and 5 from J, leaving 6 bases between them. CDR3 in DNA: TGTGCCAGCAGCCAAGGAGGGGATCAGCCCCAGCATTTT. It yields the protein CASSQGGDQPQHF.

The chain combines TRBV7-9 with TRBJ2-1; TRBD2 agrees at 9 bases. Germline CDR1 is SEHNR and CDR2 is FQNEAQ (reference sequence). With V trimmed by 7 bases and J by 0 bases, 16 bases remained unmatched. The CDR3 totals 19 residues. CDR3 in amino acids: CASTQSSGGKKSSYNEQFF. The CDR3 DNA is TGTGCCAGCACCCAGAGTAGCGGGGGCAAAAAGAGCTCCTACAATGAGCAGTTCTTC.

J is TRBJ2-2 and V is TRBV19, with TRBD2 matching 10 bases. Germline V gene sequence: CDR1 LNHDA, CDR2 SQIVND (reference sequence). CDR3 size: 16 residues. V shed 3 bases and J 7 bases; nucleotides not matched to a gene: 8. Here the CDR3 DNA reads TGTGCCAGTAGTATCCTACGGACTAGCGGTGGCGGGGAGCTGTTTTTT. Its translation is CASSILRTSGGGELFF.

The V call is TRBV9, the J call TRBJ1-1; TRBD1 is a possible D gene (6 bases). This CDR3 region has 14 residues. CDR1 SGDLS and CDR2 YYNGEE come from the germline V gene. V was shortened by 4 bases and J by 4 bases, with 14 bases between the two germline ends. The CDR3 loop is CASSTTDRFTEAFF. Here the CDR3 DNA reads TGTGCCAGCAGCACAACGGACAGATTCACTGAAGCTTTCTTT.

V and J are TRBV29-1 and TRBJ1-1; 8 bases map to TRBD1. The CDR3 contains 13 residues. V lost 6 bases, J lost 5 bases, and 8 bases stayed unmatched. The germline V gene encodes CDR1 SQVTM and CDR2 ANQGSEA. CDR3 DNA sequence: TGCAGCGTCGCTACAGGGGGTTGGACTGAAGCTTTCTTT. Protein sequence: CSVATGGWTEAFF.

V usage is TRBV5-1 and J usage is TRBJ1-2; 8 bases are a match to TRBD1. CDR3 size: 14 residues. V trimming: 0 bases; J trimming: 7 bases; junction bases outside the gene matches: 5. Germline V gene lookup returns CDR1 SGHRS and CDR2 YFSETQ. In DNA form, the CDR3 reads TGCGCCAGCAGCTTGGGACAGGGGAAATTTGGCTACACCTTC. Translation gives CASSLGQGKFGYTF.

Regarding this clone: Other DNA sequences within the sample encode an identical CDR3. The rearrangement links TRBV18 to TRBJ2-5; no firm D call. This CDR3 has 12 residues. Trimming removed 0 bases at V and 5 bases at J, with 4 bases between. The germline CDR1 and CDR2 sequences are KGHSH and LQKENI. The CDR3 coding sequence is TGTGCCAGCTCACCACCCGAGGAGACCCAGTACTTC. Residues: CASSPPEETQYF.

This clone was seen only once. The chain is built from TRBV6-6 and TRBJ2-3; 14 bases fit TRBD2. V trimming: 4 bases; J trimming: 5 bases; junction bases outside the gene matches: 2. CDR1 is MNHNY and CDR2 is SVGAGI in the germline V gene (reference sequence). The CDR3 is 15 residues long. CDR3 region: CASSSGTSGRDTQYF. In DNA, the CDR3 is TGTGCCAGCAGTTCTGGGACTAGCGGGAGAGATACGCAGTATTTT.

The chain links TRBV30 to TRBJ1-1; D not resolved. Trimming removed 5 bases at V and 1 base at J, with 8 bases between. Per germline, CDR1 GTSNPN and CDR2 SVGIG (reference sequence). This CDR3 is 12 amino acids long. The CDR3 loop reads CAWFRGNTEAFF. The CDR3 bases are TGTGCCTGGTTCCGGGGGAACACTGAAGCTTTCTTT. Combining the CDR3 with reference TRBV30 and TRBJ1-1 gives the whole variable domain SQTIHQWPATLVQPVGSPLSLECTVEGTSNPNLYWYRQAAGRGLQLLFYSVGIGQISSEVPQNLSASRPQDRQFILSSKKLLLSDSGFYLCAWFRGNTEAFFGQGTRLTVV.

This chain uses TRBV19 with TRBJ1-2, with a weak D call TRBD1 (6 bases). This CDR3 spans 13 amino acids. V dropped 6 bases and J dropped 5 bases, with 13 bases sitting between them. From germline, CDR1 is LNHDA and CDR2 SQIVND (reference sequence). The CDR3 here is CASRRTAQYGYTF. CDR3 DNA sequence: TGTGCCAGTAGACGGACAGCCCAATATGGCTACACCTTC.

The chain carries TRBV6-1 and TRBJ2-5, with a possible D match to TRBD1 (6 bases). V was clipped by 3 bases and J by 7 bases, with 18 bases between them. CDR3 length: 15 amino acids. Germline CDR1 is MNHNS and CDR2 is SASEGT. The DNA of the CDR3 is TGTGCCAGCAGTGACATACAGGGATTTTTTGGGACCCAGTACTTC. Amino acids: CASSDIQGFFGTQYF.

The chain recombines TRBV6-1 with TRBJ2-7; 7 bases are shared with TRBD2. Germline CDR1 is MNHNS and CDR2 is SASEGT. The CDR3 totals 12 residues. The CDR3 loop is CGASGISYEQYF. The CDR3, as DNA: TGTGGGGCTAGCGGAATATCCTACGAGCAGTACTTC.

This clone has only one observation. J is TRBJ2-5 and V is TRBV10-3; 10 positions match TRBD1. The trim removed 5 bases at V and 4 bases at J, leaving 7 bases unmatched. The germline V gene has CDR1 ENHRY and CDR2 SYGVKD. This CDR3 spans 15 amino acids. The CDR3, as DNA: TGTGCCATCAGTCCCGGGACAGGGGCGGGAGAGACCCAGTACTTC. It specifies CAISPGTGAGETQYF.

The chain employs TRBV28 and TRBJ2-3; a weak D match, TRBD1 (6 bases). This CDR3 spans 15 amino acids. CDR1 is MDHEN and CDR2 is SYDVKM in the germline V gene. CDR3 sequence reads: CVTQIGGIFTDTQYF. The CDR3 coding sequence is TGTGTCACACAAATAGGGGGAATTTTCACAGATACGCAGTATTTT.